This record covers a single TCR beta chain. Its antigen is unidentified. Germline CDR1 reads LGHNA; CDR2 reads YNFKEQ. V gave up 1 base and J gave up 7 bases, with 13 bases separating them. CDR3 size: 15 residues. In the original analysis: ImmunoSEQ only sent back junction sequences with no quality scores, so filtering was done differently. Assay: immunoSEQ multiplex PCR; the TCRdb copy retains only in-frame clones and omits some. The D gene and trimming were derived from the DNA, and the V and J assignments and clone size from that table. This table holds millions of clones, approximately 95% found once. This sample was included in a study of shared clonotypes between healthy human individuals. Study-wide background: Donor ages ranged 18 to 49 years: a couple of women, a few men. Used for every donor were three CD4 naive, three CD4 memory, two CD8 naive and one CD8 memory plate.

Study-wide results and limits: Relative to memory subsets, naive subsets generally showed larger estimated richness.

The TCR was taken from a man aged 18-30 years in good health. Some clones in this sample may be carry-over from other donors' samples. Source material: naive CD4+ T cells from PBMCs. Subset given: CD45RA+ positively selected. This chain connects TRBV4-2 to TRBJ1-4, with a tentative D call TRBD1 (6 bases). CDR3 sequence reads: CASSQGTGRGEKLFF. CDR3 sequence (DNA): TGTGCCAGCAGCCAAGGTACAGGGCGGGGTGAAAAACTGTTTTTT.